Given below is one TCR beta chain in context. The data derive from a study of patients and donors after allogeneic stem cell transplantation. The CDR3 sequence is 17 residues long. V lost 6 bases, J lost 9 bases, and 17 bases stayed unmatched. TCRdb re-called the RT-PCR reads with MiXCR, one entry per CDR3 protein. The sample contains more than 850,000 distinct CDR3 sequences, about 20% of which appear only once. Source material: blood, either unsorted or a sorted T cell fraction (not recorded which). The chain carries TRBV12-3 or TRBV12-4 and TRBJ2-1; 10 bases are a match to TRBD1. This TCR came from a human donor who was either an allogeneic HSCT recipient or a stem cell or donor lymphocyte infusion donor (not recorded which). It is not recorded whose cells these are; they may come from a transplant donor. The CDR3 is CASSLPPGQGYGSEQFF. In nucleotides, the CDR3 is TGTGCCAGCAGCCTACCCCCGGGACAGGGGTACGGCAGTGAGCAGTTCTTC.